Listed below are T cell receptor beta chains from one sample, sequenced in a study of T cells in localized non-small cell lung cancer. Using immunoSEQ multiplex PCR, the repertoire was profiled, and TCRdb retains in-frame clones only, with some absent. Of about 34,000 clones listed, 94% were seen once; the top ten hold around 0.66%. The sample here was peripheral blood, taken before any cancer treatment. These receptors all stem from a woman aged 40-70 years with stage I lung adenocarcinoma. Both conserved end residues are part of each CDR3. Fields, in order: V gene, clone size, J gene, D gene, CDR3 DNA, CDR3 protein. D genes are given only for firm matches. The listing skips clone size in some rows; elsewhere it reads once, few, many or a size class.

v_gene: TRBV7-2
abundance: .
j_gene: TRBJ1-5
d_gene: .
CDR3nt: TGTGCCACCGCGAACTGGGATAGTCAGCCCCAGCATTTT
CDR3aa: CATANWDSQPQHF

v_gene: TRBV7-2
abundance: .
j_gene: TRBJ1-1
d_gene: .
CDR3nt: TGTGCCAGCAGCTTAAGGGGCGCTGAAGCTTTCTTT
CDR3aa: CASSLRGAEAFF

v_gene: TRBV19
abundance: .
j_gene: TRBJ1-3
d_gene: TRBD1
CDR3nt: TGTGCCAGTAGTATAGGGGGACAGGGGACTGGAAACACCATATATTTT
CDR3aa: CASSIGGQGTGNTIYF

v_gene: TRBV6-5
abundance: .
j_gene: TRBJ2-7
d_gene: .
CDR3nt: TGTGCCAGCGGGCCTGAGCAGTACTTC
CDR3aa: CASGPEQYF

v_gene: TRBV23-1
abundance: .
j_gene: TRBJ1-4
d_gene: .
CDR3nt: TGCGCCAGCAGTCAATCAGGACGCCGGGCCGAAAAACTGTTTTTT
CDR3aa: CASSQSGRRAEKLFF

v_gene: TRBV5-6
abundance: .
j_gene: TRBJ2-5
d_gene: TRBD1
CDR3nt: TGTGCCAGCAGCCGGAATGGGGACAGGGGGCTTGAGACCCAGTACTTC
CDR3aa: CASSRNGDRGLETQYF

v_gene: TRBV6-6
abundance: .
j_gene: TRBJ2-1
d_gene: TRBD2
CDR3nt: TGTGCCAGCGCGGGGGGCGTTTACAATGAGCAGTTCTTC
CDR3aa: CASAGGVYNEQFF

v_gene: TRBV27
abundance: .
j_gene: TRBJ2-1
d_gene: TRBD2
CDR3nt: TGTGCCAGCAGTTCCGGCTGGGGGACTAGCGGAGACAATGAGCAGTTCTTC
CDR3aa: CASSSGWGTSGDNEQFF

v_gene: TRBV5-4
abundance: .
j_gene: TRBJ2-7
d_gene: TRBD2
CDR3nt: TGTGCCAGCAGCCATCATAGCGGGGGACCTACCTACGAGCAGTACTTC
CDR3aa: CASSHHSGGPTYEQYF

v_gene: TRBV28
abundance: .
j_gene: TRBJ1-5
d_gene: .
CDR3nt: TGTGCCAGCAGTTTTGGGGGTTTAACGCAGGGGACCCAGCCCCAGCATTTT
CDR3aa: CASSFGGLTQGTQPQHF

v_gene: TRBV19
abundance: .
j_gene: TRBJ1-2
d_gene: TRBD1
CDR3nt: TGTGCCAGTAGTACCCCGAGGGGGCGCCAGGGTCGGGGCTATGGCTACACCTTC
CDR3aa: CASSTPRGRQGRGYGYTF

v_gene: TRBV2
abundance: once
j_gene: TRBJ2-5
d_gene: TRBD2
CDR3nt: TGTGCCAGCAGTGACGTAGCGGGGGGCCAAGAGACCCAGTACTTC
CDR3aa: CASSDVAGGQETQYF

v_gene: TRBV7-2
abundance: .
j_gene: TRBJ2-3
d_gene: TRBD2
CDR3nt: TGTGCCAGCAGCCTGACTAGCGGGGCTAGCACAGATACGCAGTATTTT
CDR3aa: CASSLTSGASTDTQYF

v_gene: TRBV14
abundance: .
j_gene: TRBJ2-5
d_gene: .
CDR3nt: TGTGCCAGCAGCCAAGCGGGAGTGGAGACCCAGTACTTC
CDR3aa: CASSQAGVETQYF

v_gene: TRBV7-9
abundance: .
j_gene: TRBJ2-7
d_gene: .
CDR3nt: TGTGCCAGCAGCTCAGTCACGGTTTCCTACGAGCAGTACTTC
CDR3aa: CASSSVTVSYEQYF

v_gene: TRBV9
abundance: once
j_gene: TRBJ2-3
d_gene: .
CDR3nt: TGTGCCAGCAGCGTAGGCCCAGGATCCCTTGGCACAGATACGCAGTATTTT
CDR3aa: CASSVGPGSLGTDTQYF

v_gene: TRBV5-1
abundance: .
j_gene: TRBJ1-6
d_gene: TRBD1
CDR3nt: TGCGCCAGCAGGGTGACAGGGATTAATTCACCCCTCCACTTT
CDR3aa: CASRVTGINSPLHF

v_gene: TRBV6-6
abundance: once
j_gene: TRBJ1-2
d_gene: .
CDR3nt: TGTGCCAGCAGTTACTCCGTTAATCCCACTAACTATGGCTACACCTTC
CDR3aa: CASSYSVNPTNYGYTF

v_gene: TRBV28
abundance: .
j_gene: TRBJ1-4
d_gene: TRBD1
CDR3nt: TGTGCCAGCAGTTCTGAAGGGGGCGCAACTAATGAAAAACTGTTTTTT
CDR3aa: CASSSEGGATNEKLFF

v_gene: TRBV19
abundance: once
j_gene: TRBJ2-1
d_gene: TRBD2
CDR3nt: TGTGCCAGTAGTACGACGGGGGGGAGAGGTAATGAGCAGTTCTTC
CDR3aa: CASSTTGGRGNEQFF

v_gene: TRBV5-1
abundance: .
j_gene: TRBJ2-3
d_gene: TRBD2
CDR3nt: TGCGCCAGCAGCTTGCTCCCGGGAGGGACAGATACGCAGTATTTT
CDR3aa: CASSLLPGGTDTQYF

v_gene: TRBV7-2
abundance: .
j_gene: TRBJ1-2
d_gene: .
CDR3nt: TGTGCCAGCACTCCTGACCCGGGTCGGCGTGGCTACACCTTC
CDR3aa: CASTPDPGRRGYTF

v_gene: TRBV10-1
abundance: .
j_gene: TRBJ2-2
d_gene: .
CDR3nt: TGCGCCAGCAGGGAGAACACCGGGGAGCTGTTTTTT
CDR3aa: CASRENTGELFF

v_gene: TRBV6-6
abundance: .
j_gene: TRBJ1-2
d_gene: TRBD1
CDR3nt: TGTGCCAGCACCAACGGGGGGACAGTCGGTGGCTACACCTTC
CDR3aa: CASTNGGTVGGYTF

v_gene: TRBV19
abundance: .
j_gene: TRBJ2-1
d_gene: TRBD2
CDR3nt: TGTGCCAGTAGTACTAGCGGGACTTACAATGAGCAGTTCTTC
CDR3aa: CASSTSGTYNEQFF

v_gene: TRBV4-3
abundance: .
j_gene: TRBJ1-1
d_gene: TRBD1
CDR3nt: TGCGCCAGCAGCCACCAGACAGGGGACACTGAAGCTTTCTTT
CDR3aa: CASSHQTGDTEAFF

v_gene: TRBV7-7
abundance: once
j_gene: TRBJ2-1
d_gene: .
CDR3nt: TGTGCCAGCAGCTTAGGCGCAAACAATGAGCAGTTCTTC
CDR3aa: CASSLGANNEQFF

v_gene: TRBV9
abundance: once
j_gene: TRBJ2-7
d_gene: TRBD1
CDR3nt: TGTGCCAGCAGCGCCTCTAACAGGGGCTTGGAGCAGTACTTC
CDR3aa: CASSASNRGLEQYF

v_gene: TRBV5-1
abundance: .
j_gene: TRBJ2-1
d_gene: .
CDR3nt: TGCGCCAGCAGCTTGGCTCCAGGGGGGCGCCGTGAGCAGTTCTTC
CDR3aa: CASSLAPGGRREQFF

v_gene: TRBV19
abundance: .
j_gene: TRBJ1-4
d_gene: .
CDR3nt: TGTGCCAGTACTGGGGGGCCTGCAACTAATGAAAAACTGTTTTTT
CDR3aa: CASTGGPATNEKLFF

v_gene: TRBV4-3
abundance: once
j_gene: TRBJ2-7
d_gene: TRBD2
CDR3nt: TGCGCCAGCAGCCAGGCAGGGACTAGCGGGCCCTACGAGCAGTACTTC
CDR3aa: CASSQAGTSGPYEQYF